The 27 T cell receptor beta chains reported below all come from one sample, sequenced in a study of T cells after yellow fever vaccination. One entry per CDR3 protein, called by TCRdb with MiXCR from the 5' RACE reads. The data hold about 340,000 distinct CDR3 sequences, with around 12% observed a single time. The material sequenced was CD4+ T cells sorted from PBMCs, taken 15 days after the yellow fever booster vaccination. These receptors originate from a man aged 18-30 years who received the YFV17D yellow fever vaccine.

The J gene is TRBJ1-1, the V gene TRBV4-3; D not resolved. CDR3 size: 13 residues. Trimming removed 5 bases from V and 7 bases from J, with 14 bases in between. Germline V gene lookup returns CDR1 LGHNA and CDR2 YSLEER. The DNA for the CDR3 is TGCGCCAGCAGCTTGCAATCGGCCAGTGAAGCTTTCTTT. This sequence encodes CASSLQSASEAFF.

This clonotype was picked up a small number of times. The chain uses TRBV5-1 and TRBJ2-5, with unresolved D. Trimming shortened V by 0 bases and J by 0 bases, and 6 bases separated the two germline ends. Looked up from germline, CDR1 is SGHRS and CDR2 is YFSETQ. The CDR3 length is 14 residues. The CDR3 DNA reads as TGCGCCAGCAGCTTGGCAGCCTACCAAGAGACCCAGTACTTC. Protein product: CASSLAAYQETQYF.

V gene TRBV5-4 combines with J gene TRBJ1-1; no firm D call. Germline CDR1 SGHNT, CDR2 YYREEE (reference sequence). The V end was cut by 4 bases, the J end by 9 bases, with 25 bases between. The CDR3 has 16 amino acids. CDR3 nucleotides: TGTGCCAGCAGCCCTTCCCCACGGCGAGGGAGTGGTAAAGCTTTCTTT. As protein: CASSPSPRRGSGKAFF.

The rearrangement uses TRBV5-5 and TRBJ1-6; maybe TRBD1 (5 bases). The CDR3 is 15 residues long. CDR1 is SGHKS, CDR2 YYEKEE, per germline (reference sequence). V lost 2 bases and J 6 bases, leaving 12 bases between the germline ends. The chain's CDR3 is CASSFGGPGNSPLHF. CDR3 DNA sequence: TGTGCCAGCAGCTTCGGGGGTCCCGGTAATTCACCCCTCCACTTT.

V is TRBV6-2 or TRBV6-3 and J is TRBJ2-1; 8 nucleotides align to TRBD1. The germline gives CDR1 MNHEY, CDR2 SVGEGT. J gave up 5 bases and V 2 bases, and 5 bases lay outside the gene matches. The CDR3 consists of 15 residues. Here the CDR3 reads CASSYEAQGDNEQFF. As DNA, the CDR3 is TGTGCCAGCAGTTACGAGGCACAGGGGGACAATGAGCAGTTCTTC.

The table lists this clonotype with a few counts. J is TRBJ2-7 and V is TRBV7-2, with D possibly TRBD1 on 5 matching bases. The CDR3 length is 12 residues. The germline V and J ends were trimmed by 3 bases and 5 bases, with 8 bases remaining between them. In germline, CDR1 is SGHTA, CDR2 FQGNSA. The CDR3 reads CASSLDTHEQYV. For the CDR3, the DNA is TGTGCCAGCAGCTTGGACACCCACGAGCAGTACGTC.

The CDR3 loop is CASSLGAGSLNQPQHF. The CDR3 DNA sequence: TGCGCCAGCAGCTTGGGTGCGGGGTCACTAAACCAGCCCCAGCATTTT. V usage is TRBV5-1 and J usage is TRBJ1-5; D unresolved. V was clipped by 0 bases and J by 7 bases, with 17 bases between them. This CDR3 is 16 amino acids long. Germline V gives CDR1 SGHRS, CDR2 YFSETQ.

The table lists this clonotype with a few counts. The rearrangement links TRBV6-6 to TRBJ1-3; tentatively, D is TRBD1 (6 bases). This CDR3 has 15 residues. CDR1 and CDR2 (germline): MNHNY, SVGAGI (reference sequence). V lost 0 bases to trimming and J lost 0 bases, with 6 bases between them. Here the CDR3 reads CASSYSGGSGNTIYF. CDR3 bases: TGTGCCAGCAGTTACTCAGGGGGCTCTGGAAACACCATATATTTT.

The chain combines TRBV20-1 with TRBJ1-6; D gene uncertain. The CDR3 is made up of 15 amino acids. From germline, CDR1 is DFQATT and CDR2 SNEGSKA (reference sequence). With 0 bases removed from V and 2 bases from J, the gap between germline ends came to 8 bases. Written as DNA, the CDR3 is TGCAGTGCTAGAGATCTAGGGCCCTATAATTCACCCCTCCACTTT. This encodes CSARDLGPYNSPLHF.

V gene TRBV7-9 combines with J gene TRBJ2-3; 9 bases align to TRBD2. Germline V gene lookup returns CDR1 SEHNR and CDR2 FQNEAQ (reference sequence). The CDR3 extends over 14 amino acids. V dropped 6 bases and J dropped 4; count of bases not matched to a gene: 5. The CDR3 here is CASRFRLAADTQYF. The CDR3 nucleotides read TGTGCCAGCAGATTTAGACTAGCGGCAGATACGCAGTATTTT.

J is TRBJ1-1 and V is TRBV3-1, with D unresolved. Germline-derived CDR1 and CDR2 are LGHDT and YNNKEL (reference sequence). V dropped 4 bases and J dropped 4 bases, with 13 bases sitting between them. CDR3 length equals 14 residues. This chain's CDR3 is CASSLGVDGTEAFF. The CDR3 bases are TGTGCCAGCAGCCTGGGAGTGGACGGCACTGAAGCTTTCTTT. The full variable domain, completed using reference TRBV3-1 and TRBJ1-1, is DTAVSQTPKYLVTQMGNDKSIKCEQNLGHDTMYWYKQDSKKFLKIMFSYNNKELIINETVPNRFSPKSPDKAHLNLHINSLELGDSAVYFCASSLGVDGTEAFFGQGTRLTVV.

This sequence joins TRBV19 and TRBJ1-1; the match to TRBD1 covers 7 bases. Per germline, CDR1 LNHDA and CDR2 SQIVND (reference sequence). This CDR3 contains 14 residues. The junction had 7 bases not matched to a gene; V was cut back by 5 bases and J by 4 bases. The CDR3 DNA is TGTGCCAGTAGTGCACAGGGGCAAGGCACTGAAGCTTTCTTT. It codes for CASSAQGQGTEAFF.

This clonotype was seen a few times. V gene TRBV7-2 combines with J gene TRBJ2-7; 11 bases align to TRBD2. The length of the CDR3 is 15 residues. Germline CDR1 is SGHTA and CDR2 is FQGNSA. J lost 4 bases, V lost 7 bases, and 9 bases had no gene match. DNA of the CDR3: TGTGCCAGCACCTTCGGACTAGCGGGTCTATACGAGCAGTACTTC. This translates into CASTFGLAGLYEQYF.

The chain carries TRBV21-1 and TRBJ2-1; the table names TRBD2, a call not compared with the DNA. TRBV21-1 is described as a pseudogene. This CDR3 spans 21 amino acids. The DNA for the CDR3 is TGTGCCAGCAACATACGGTGCGGGACTAGCGGGGGCGGGCGCGGGAACAATGAGCAGTTCTTC. Encoded protein: CASNIRCGTSGGGRGNNEQFF.

The chain carries TRBV12-3 or TRBV12-4 and TRBJ1-2; D not resolved. This CDR3 comprises 12 residues. Trimming stripped 3 bases from V and 7 bases from J, with 9 bases between. Here the CDR3 reads CASSLTALGYTF. Here the CDR3 DNA reads TGTGCCAGCAGTTTGACGGCCCTTGGCTACACCTTC.

The chain links TRBV6-2 or TRBV6-3 to TRBJ2-7; D is perhaps TRBD1 (6 bases). The CDR3 has 14 amino acids. V lost 2 bases to trimming and J lost 4 bases, with 12 bases between them. Per the germline V gene, CDR1 is MNHEY and CDR2 is SVGEGT. The CDR3 DNA is TGTGCCAGCAGTTACGCACAGGGCGGGTACGAGCAGTACTTC. Translated, it gives CASSYAQGGYEQYF.

This clonotype was seen more than once but under ten times. This chain joins TRBV4-3 and TRBJ1-6; TRBD1 might be the D (6 bases). Germline V gives CDR1 LGHNA, CDR2 YSLEER. This CDR3 region has 15 residues. V lost 0 bases and J 9 bases, leaving 12 bases between the germline ends. Written as DNA, the CDR3 is TGCGCCAGCAGCCAAGAACAGGGATCTATTTCACCCCTCCACTTT. This translates into CASSQEQGSISPLHF.

The CDR3, as DNA: TGTGCCAGCAGCTTCGCAGGGGAAGCTTTCTTT. Its translation: CASSFAGEAFF. J is TRBJ1-1 and V is TRBV2; D is perhaps TRBD1 (5 bases). V lost 6 bases and J 8 bases, leaving 10 bases between the germline ends. The CDR3 is 11 residues long. Germline lookup yields CDR1 SNHLY and CDR2 FYNNEI.

The rearrangement links TRBV15 to TRBJ1-3; possibly TRBD1 for D (6 bases). Trimming removed 3 bases at V and 1 base at J, with 13 bases between. Germline CDR1 LNHNV, CDR2 YYDKDF (reference sequence). This CDR3 region has 16 residues. CDR3 residues: CATSSSGTRSGNTIYF. The CDR3 DNA reads TGTGCCACCAGCAGCTCCGGGACACGGTCTGGAAACACCATATATTTT.

Only a few counts were recorded for this clonotype. J is TRBJ1-6 and V is TRBV7-2; no clear D gene. V lost 1 base, J lost 6 bases, and 10 bases lay in between. Germline CDR1 reads SGHTA; CDR2 reads FQGNSA. The CDR3 length is 15 residues. CDR3 sequence (DNA): TGTGCCAGCAGCTTAGACGGGCCGACTAATTCACCCCTCCACTTT. It yields the protein CASSLDGPTNSPLHF.

The chain carries TRBV12-3 or TRBV12-4 and TRBJ2-7; TRBD1 agrees at 9 bases. The CDR3 has 15 amino acids. Germline trimming cut 6 bases from V and 3 bases from J; bases unmatched to any gene: 9. The CDR3 DNA sequence: TGTGCCAGCAGGGACGGGACAGGGTCGGGCTACGAGCAGTACTTC. Amino acids: CASRDGTGSGYEQYF.

This clonotype was counted a few times. The V gene is TRBV20-1, the J gene TRBJ1-1, with 7 bases lining up with TRBD1. V shed 1 base, J shed 8 bases, and the junction held 10 bases outside the gene matches. This CDR3 has 14 residues. Per the germline V gene, CDR1 is DFQATT and CDR2 is SNEGSKA (reference sequence). The CDR3 sequence is CSARAGTDEREAFF. As DNA, the CDR3 is TGCAGTGCTAGAGCAGGGACAGATGAAAGGGAAGCTTTCTTT.

In its sample, this clonotype was seen many times. V and J are TRBV7-9 and TRBJ1-4; 9 bases fit TRBD1. V gave up 5 bases and J gave up 3 bases; unmatched junction bases: 7. Germline V gene data show CDR1 as SEHNR and CDR2 as FQNEAQ (reference sequence). The CDR3 covers 16 residues. The CDR3 nucleotides read TGTGCCAGCAGCCCCGGACAGGGGAGGGCTAATGAAAAACTGTTTTTT. It translates to CASSPGQGRANEKLFF.

The chain employs TRBV7-2 and TRBJ1-1; 7 bases are shared with TRBD1. Germline V gene sequence: CDR1 SGHTA, CDR2 FQGNSA. V lost 4 bases to trimming and J lost 2 bases; unmatched junction nucleotides: 7. This CDR3 has 15 amino acids. Written as DNA, the CDR3 is TGTGCCAGCAGCTCGTCCGGGACAGCCAACACTGAAGCTTTCTTT. It encodes CASSSSGTANTEAFF.

This clonotype was counted only a few times. This sequence joins TRBV5-6 and TRBJ1-1, with 10 bases identical to TRBD1. The V and J ends lost 5 bases and 1 base, in that order; junction bases with no gene match: 5. CDR1 is SGHDT, CDR2 YYEEEE, per germline. The CDR3 sequence is 15 residues long. The CDR3 DNA reads as TGTGCCAGCAGAAAAGGACAGGGGGGGAACACTGAAGCTTTCTTT. Amino acid sequence: CASRKGQGGNTEAFF.

This chain uses TRBV7-9 with TRBJ1-4; possible D gene TRBD1, 6 bases. V gave up 2 bases and J gave up 4 bases, with 8 bases separating them. This CDR3 spans 14 amino acids. CDR1 and CDR2 (germline): SEHNR, FQNEAQ (reference sequence). The chain's CDR3 is CASSLQGNNEKLFF. The CDR3 DNA is TGTGCCAGCAGCTTACAGGGGAATAATGAAAAACTGTTTTTT.

This chain joins TRBV12-3 or TRBV12-4 and TRBJ2-7; TRBD2 agrees at 13 bases. Trimming cost V 2 bases and J 4 bases; bases outside gene matches: 5. The CDR3 loop spans 16 amino acids. The CDR3 region has the DNA TGTGCCAGCAGTTTAACTAGCGGGGGGGCAGGTTACGAGCAGTACTTC. Protein sequence: CASSLTSGGAGYEQYF.